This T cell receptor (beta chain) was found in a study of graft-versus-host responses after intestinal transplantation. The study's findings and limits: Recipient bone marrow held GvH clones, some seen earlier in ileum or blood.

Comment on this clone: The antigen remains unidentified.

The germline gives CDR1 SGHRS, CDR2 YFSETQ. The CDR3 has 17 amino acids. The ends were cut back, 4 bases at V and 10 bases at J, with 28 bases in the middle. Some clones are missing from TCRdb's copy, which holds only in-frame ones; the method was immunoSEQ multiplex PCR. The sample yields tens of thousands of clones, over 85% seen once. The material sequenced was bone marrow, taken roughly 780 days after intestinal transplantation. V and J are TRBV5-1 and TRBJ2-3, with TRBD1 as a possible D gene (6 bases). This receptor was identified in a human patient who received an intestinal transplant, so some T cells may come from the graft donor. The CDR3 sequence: CASSPRDTPLSRKAQYF. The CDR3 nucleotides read TGCGCCAGCAGCCCACGGGACACTCCACTCTCCCGAAAGGCGCAGTATTTT. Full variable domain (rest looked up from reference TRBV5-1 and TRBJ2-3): KAGVTQTPRYLIKTRGQQVTLSCSPISGHRSVSWYQQTPGQGLQFLFEYFSETQRNKGNFPGRFSGRQFSNSRSEMNVSTLELGDSALYLCASSPRDTPLSRKAQYFGPGTRLTVL.